One sample yielded the 2 T cell receptor beta chains listed below, sequenced in a study of T cell repertoires in cytomegalovirus infection. TCRdb processed the reads anew with MiXCR; each CDR3 protein has one entry. The data show approximately 750,000 distinct CDR3 sequences, roughly a third seen once. Sequencing input: PBMCs. The origin of the receptors is a human donor in good health (CMV status not recorded). Some clones in this sample may be carry-over from other donors' samples.

This rearrangement joins TRBV2 to TRBJ1-5, with D maybe TRBD1 (5 bases). CDR3 size: 15 residues. Looked up from germline, CDR1 is SNHLY and CDR2 is FYNNEI. Trimming took 6 bases from V and 2 from J, leaving 14 bases between them. The CDR3 region is CASRRQSVGNQPQHF. DNA of the CDR3: TGTGCCAGCAGGAGACAGAGTGTTGGCAATCAGCCCCAGCATTTT. Full variable domain (rest looked up from reference TRBV2 and TRBJ1-5): EPEVTQTPSHQVTQMGQEVILRCVPISNHLYFYWYRQILGQKVEFLVSFYNNEISEKSEIFDDQFSVERPDGSNFTLKIRSTKLEDSAMYFCASRRQSVGNQPQHFGDGTRLSIL.

This clonotype has a handful of counts. The chain carries TRBV5-1 and TRBJ2-7; tentative D call: TRBD1 (6 bases). The CDR3 has 14 residues. V gave up 4 bases and J gave up 6 bases, with 17 bases separating them. CDR1 is SGHRS, CDR2 YFSETQ, per germline. Here the CDR3 reads CASSVRQVSSEQYF. CDR3 nucleotides: TGCGCCAGCAGCGTCCGACAGGTTAGCAGCGAGCAGTACTTC.